This entry lists 19 T cell receptor beta chains sequenced from one sample in a study of cytomegalovirus exposure and HLA in healthy donors. Researchers ran the PCR with 60 Vbeta and 13 Jbeta primers. Data came from immunoSEQ multiplex PCR; TCRdb stores just in-frame clones and leaves some out. This sample has around 190,000 clones, with more than 75% found just once. The specimen sequenced was PBMCs. The receptors shown here come from a woman aged 30 to 39 in good health and CMV-seropositive.

V and J are TRBV19 and TRBJ2-3; 8 nucleotides agree with TRBD2. Germline values: CDR1 LNHDA, CDR2 SQIVND (reference sequence). The V gene end was trimmed by 1 base and the J gene end by 6 bases; junction bases not matched to a gene: 6. The CDR3 consists of 15 residues. The CDR3 DNA follows: TGTGCCAGTAGTATAGGGGCCGGGACTAGGGATACGCAGTATTTT. Translating gives CASSIGAGTRDTQYF.

The chain joins TRBV25-1 to TRBJ1-1, with TRBD1 identical over 11 bases. The CDR3 length is 16 residues. The J segment lost 0 bases and the V segment lost 7 bases, leaving 7 bases of the junction unmatched. Germline V gene lookup returns CDR1 MGHDK and CDR2 SYGVNS. The CDR3 DNA sequence: TGTGCCAGCACCGCGGACAGGGGGCTTCTGAACACTGAAGCTTTCTTT. Translating gives CASTADRGLLNTEAFF.

The V gene is TRBV5-6, the J gene TRBJ1-3; D might be TRBD1 (6 bases). The CDR3 contains 17 residues. Trimming removed 0 bases from V and 1 base from J, with 14 bases in between. Germline assignment: CDR1 SGHDT and CDR2 YYEEEE. The CDR3 DNA sequence: TGTGCCAGCAGCTTGGCCAGCGGGGGGCCGTCTGGAAACACCATATATTTT. Its translation is CASSLASGGPSGNTIYF.

V is TRBV7-2 and J is TRBJ1-3; D perhaps matches TRBD1 (5 bases). The CDR3 spans 16 residues. V was clipped by 1 base and J by 2 bases, with 12 bases between them. Germline loops: CDR1 SGHTA, CDR2 FQGNSA. This chain's CDR3 is CASSLGGGRAGNTIYF. CDR3 DNA sequence: TGTGCCAGCAGCTTAGGCGGGGGGAGGGCTGGAAACACCATATATTTT.

The chain couples TRBV29-1 to TRBJ1-1, with a tentative D call TRBD1 (6 bases). Trimming cost V 4 bases and J 6 bases, with 12 bases left between them. Germline lookup yields CDR1 SQVTM and CDR2 ANQGSEA. The CDR3 sequence is 12 residues long. DNA of the CDR3: TGCAGCGTTGGGGACAAAGATTCTGAAGCTTTCTTT. It codes for CSVGDKDSEAFF.

This clone occurred once. V and J are TRBV18 and TRBJ2-1, with 7 bases identical to TRBD2. CDR3 length: 14 residues. CDR1 and CDR2 (germline): KGHSH, LQKENI. V lost 5 bases and J lost 7; bases outside the gene matches: 8. CDR3 DNA: TGTGCCAGCTCAGTAGGGAGGGTTTGGAATGAGCAGTTCTTC. Translated: CASSVGRVWNEQFF.

This clone was found a few times. The same CDR3 can be traced to other DNA sequences in this sample. This chain joins TRBV7-8 and TRBJ1-5; TRBD1 agrees at 8 bases. The germline CDR1 and CDR2 sequences are SGHVS and FQNEAQ. The CDR3 loop spans 16 amino acids. V lost 1 base to trimming and J lost 2 bases; unmatched junction nucleotides: 4. This CDR3 reads CASSLDPGGGNQPQHF. CDR3 nucleotides: TGTGCCAGCAGCTTAGATCCAGGGGGCGGCAATCAGCCCCAGCATTTT. Full variable domain (remainder filled in from reference TRBV7-8 and TRBJ1-5): GAGVSQSPRYKVAKRGQDVALRCDPISGHVSLFWYQQALGQGPEFLTYFQNEAQLDKSGLPSDRFFAERPEGSVSTLKIQRTQQEDSAVYLCASSLDPGGGNQPQHFGDGTRLSIL.

The chain combines TRBV4-2 with TRBJ1-5; 8 bases fit TRBD1. CDR3 length: 16 amino acids. V gave up 0 bases and J gave up 3 bases; unmatched junction bases: 4. The germline gives CDR1 LGHNA, CDR2 YNFKEQ. CDR3 DNA sequence: TGTGCCAGCAGCCAAGATGGGACAGGTACCAATCAGCCCCAGCATTTT. This translates into CASSQDGTGTNQPQHF.

This clone was counted only a few times. For the CDR3, the DNA is TGTGCCAGCAGCTCCACTCCGGGACTAGCGGGAGATTCCTACAATGAGCAGTTCTTC. It codes for CASSSTPGLAGDSYNEQFF. The genes are TRBV11-2 and TRBJ2-1; TRBD2 aligns across 14 bases. The CDR3 covers 19 residues. J lost 1 base, V lost 4 bases, and 9 bases had no gene match. CDR1 SGHAT and CDR2 FQNNGV come from the germline V gene. Combining the CDR3 with reference TRBV11-2 and TRBJ2-1 gives the whole variable domain EAGVAQSPRYKIIEKRQSVAFWCNPISGHATLYWYQQILGQGPKLLIQFQNNGVVDDSQLPKDRFSAERLKGVDSTLKIQPAKLEDSAVYLCASSSTPGLAGDSYNEQFFGPGTRLTVL.

The gene calls are TRBV5-1 and TRBJ2-7, with 8 bases fitting TRBD1. J was trimmed by 6 bases and V by 4 bases; bases with no gene match: 12. CDR3 length: 15 amino acids. Germline CDR1 reads SGHRS; CDR2 reads YFSETQ. CDR3 region: CASSDSGTGSPEQYF. The CDR3 region has the DNA TGCGCCAGCAGCGACAGTGGGACAGGATCTCCCGAGCAGTACTTC.

This clone has only a few counts. This rearrangement joins TRBV6-1 to TRBJ2-1; perhaps TRBD1 as D (6 bases). This CDR3 is built from 14 residues. Germline CDR1 is MNHNS and CDR2 is SASEGT. Between the trimmed V and J ends, which lost 3 bases and 1 base, there was a span of 7 bases. This chain's CDR3 is CASSDGQSYNEQFF. The DNA of the CDR3 is TGTGCCAGCAGTGACGGACAGTCCTACAATGAGCAGTTCTTC.

V gene TRBV10-3 combines with J gene TRBJ1-1, with D possibly matching TRBD1 (5 bases). This CDR3 has 13 amino acids. The germline V gene has CDR1 ENHRY and CDR2 SYGVKD. V was cut by 8 bases and J by 6 bases, with 16 bases left in between. The CDR3 sequence: CAIGAGLSSEAFF. CDR3 in DNA: TGTGCCATCGGGGCAGGGTTGTCATCTGAAGCTTTCTTT.

This rearrangement joins TRBV4-3 to TRBJ1-5; tentative D call: TRBD1 (5 bases). CDR3 size: 14 residues. The V end was cut by 0 bases, the J end by 2 bases, with 5 bases between. Germline assignment: CDR1 LGHNA and CDR2 YSLEER. The CDR3, as DNA: TGCGCCAGCAGCCAAGAAGGGGGCAATCAGCCCCAGCATTTT. This sequence encodes CASSQEGGNQPQHF.

The chain employs TRBV15 and TRBJ2-6; 8 nucleotides line up with TRBD1. The CDR3 loop spans 15 amino acids. Per the germline V gene, CDR1 is LNHNV and CDR2 is YYDKDF (reference sequence). After removal of 10 bases from V and 0 bases from J, the junction contained 5 bases not matched to a gene. The CDR3 DNA sequence: TGTGCCAACGGGACAGGAGGCTCTGGGGCCAACGTCCTGACTTTC. It is translated as CANGTGGSGANVLTF.

This clone was observed once. The chain is built from TRBV28 and TRBJ2-1; a possible D gene is TRBD2 (7 bases). Trimming cost V 3 bases and J 12 bases, with 9 bases left between them. Germline V gene sequence: CDR1 MDHEN, CDR2 SYDVKM. This CDR3 has 11 residues. The CDR3 sequence is CASSFGGAQFF. In DNA form, the CDR3 reads TGTGCCAGCAGTTTTGGGGGGGCGCAGTTCTTC.

A single count supports this clone. In the same sample, other DNA sequences code for this CDR3. The J gene is TRBJ1-5, the V gene TRBV4-2; D gene ambiguous. Per germline, CDR1 LGHNA and CDR2 YNFKEQ. The CDR3 spans 16 residues. Trimming took off 3 bases at V and 3 bases at J, with 15 bases between the two ends. CDR3 bases: TGTGCCAGCAGCCAGGATCCCGGGTTGAACAATCAGCCCCAGCATTTT. Its protein is CASSQDPGLNNQPQHF.

The chain is built from TRBV7-9 and TRBJ2-1, with D unclear. Germline CDR1 is SEHNR and CDR2 is FQNEAQ (reference sequence). V shed 6 bases and J shed 0 bases, with 15 bases lying between them. CDR3 length: 16 residues. CDR3 nucleotide sequence: TGTGCCAGCAGTTTACCGGGTCATGACTCCTACAATGAGCAGTTCTTC. It yields the protein CASSLPGHDSYNEQFF.

J is TRBJ2-7 and V is TRBV7-2, with 8 positions matching TRBD1. The CDR3 consists of 16 residues. CDR1 SGHTA and CDR2 FQGNSA come from the germline V gene. Unmatched junction bases numbered 6, after V lost 1 base and J lost 1 base. CDR3: CASSLDSGTGSYEQYF. As DNA, the CDR3 is TGTGCCAGCAGCTTAGATTCCGGGACAGGATCCTACGAGCAGTACTTC. The full variable domain, rest sourced from reference TRBV7-2 and TRBJ2-7, is GAGVSQSPSNKVTEKGKDVELRCDPISGHTALYWYRQSLGQGLEFLIYFQGNSAPDKSGLPSDRFSAERTGGSVSTLTIQRTQQEDSAVYLCASSLDSGTGSYEQYFGPGTRLTVT.

This clone was seen a single time. The rearrangement links TRBV4-1 to TRBJ1-6; 8 bases map to TRBD1. There are 18 residues in the CDR3. V shed 1 base, J shed 0 bases, and the junction held 5 bases outside the gene matches. CDR1 MGHRA and CDR2 YSYEKL come from the germline V gene. In DNA, the CDR3 is TGCGCCAGCAGCCAAGCGCGGACAGGGAGCTCCTATAATTCACCCCTCCACTTT. Translation gives CASSQARTGSSYNSPLHF.